This T cell receptor beta chain was documented in a study of blood T cell repertoires in COVID-19. Study context: The origin of the acute and convalescent COVID-19 samples was the United States, Italy and Spain. Sample material is recorded as cDNA or gDNA derived from T cells, B-cell-depleted T cells, or PBMCs.

Trimming took 2 bases from V and 7 from J; bases not matched to a gene: 8. CDR1 and CDR2 (germline): SEHNR, FQNEAQ (reference sequence). This CDR3 spans 15 amino acids. This clone came up a few times. As processed by the authors: Estimation of nucleated cell counts relied on the amplification of reference gene primers. Method: immunoSEQ multiplex PCR; TCRdb's copy keeps in-frame clones and lacks some. That table gives V, J and clone size, and the DNA gave D and trimming. Of 150,000 to 200,000 clones listed, more than 80% are singletons. It was during active infection that Seattle patients were enrolled and then longitudinally followed.

The chain is built from TRBV7-9 and TRBJ2-1; 7 positions agree with TRBD2. The sequenced sample was peripheral blood. The source is a woman aged 35 to 49 with COVID-19, enrolled during active disease. The CDR3 DNA is TGTGCCAGCAGCTTAAGCCAGAGCGGGATAAATGAGCAGTTCTTC. Translated: CASSLSQSGINEQFF.